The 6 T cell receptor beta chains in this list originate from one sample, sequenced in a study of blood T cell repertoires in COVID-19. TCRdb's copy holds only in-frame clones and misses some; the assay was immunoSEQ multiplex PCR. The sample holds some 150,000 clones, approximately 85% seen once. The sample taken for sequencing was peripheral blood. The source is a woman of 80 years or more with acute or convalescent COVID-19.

The CDR3 bases are TGTGCCAGCAGTTCCGACAGGGGGCCTACCGGGGAGCTGTTTTTT. This codes for CASSSDRGPTGELFF. The chain recombines TRBV7-9 with TRBJ2-2, with 10 bases lining up with TRBD1. Trimming at V came to 6 bases and at J to 5 bases, leaving 6 bases not matched to a gene. The CDR3 runs to 15 residues. The V gene's germline CDR1 is SEHNR and CDR2 FQNEAQ (reference sequence).

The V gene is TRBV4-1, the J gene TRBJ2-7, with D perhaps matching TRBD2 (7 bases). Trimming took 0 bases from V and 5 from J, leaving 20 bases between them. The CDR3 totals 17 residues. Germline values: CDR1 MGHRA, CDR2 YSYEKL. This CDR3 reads CASSQEGGAGDLDEQYF. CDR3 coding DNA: TGCGCCAGCAGCCAAGAAGGGGGTGCGGGGGACCTCGACGAGCAGTACTTC.

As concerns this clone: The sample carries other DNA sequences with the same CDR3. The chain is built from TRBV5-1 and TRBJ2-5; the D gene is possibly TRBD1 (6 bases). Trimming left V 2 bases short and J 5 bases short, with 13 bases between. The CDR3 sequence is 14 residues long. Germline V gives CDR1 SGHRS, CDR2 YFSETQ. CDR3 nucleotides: TGCGCCAGCAGCTTCCTGACAGGAAGGGAGACCCAGTACTTC. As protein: CASSFLTGRETQYF.

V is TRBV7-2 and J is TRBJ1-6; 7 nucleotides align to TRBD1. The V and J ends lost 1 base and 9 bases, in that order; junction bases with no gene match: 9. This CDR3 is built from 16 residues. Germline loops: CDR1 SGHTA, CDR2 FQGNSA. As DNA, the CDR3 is TGTGCCAGCAGCTTAGTAGGGCAGGGGGGCGGTTCACCCCTCCACTTT. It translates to CASSLVGQGGGSPLHF.

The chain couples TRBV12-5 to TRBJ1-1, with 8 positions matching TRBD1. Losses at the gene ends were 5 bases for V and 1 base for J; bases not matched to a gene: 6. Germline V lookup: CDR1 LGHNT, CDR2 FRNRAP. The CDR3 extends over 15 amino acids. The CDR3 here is CASGNFGQGNTEAFF. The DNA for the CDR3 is TGTGCTAGTGGTAACTTCGGACAGGGGAACACTGAAGCTTTCTTT.

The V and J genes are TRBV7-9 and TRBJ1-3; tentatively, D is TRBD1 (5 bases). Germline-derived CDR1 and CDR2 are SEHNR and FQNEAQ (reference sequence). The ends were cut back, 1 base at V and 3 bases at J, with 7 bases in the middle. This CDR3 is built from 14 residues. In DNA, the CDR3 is TGTGCCAGCAGCTTAGGAGACAGTGGAAACACCATATATTTT. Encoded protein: CASSLGDSGNTIYF.